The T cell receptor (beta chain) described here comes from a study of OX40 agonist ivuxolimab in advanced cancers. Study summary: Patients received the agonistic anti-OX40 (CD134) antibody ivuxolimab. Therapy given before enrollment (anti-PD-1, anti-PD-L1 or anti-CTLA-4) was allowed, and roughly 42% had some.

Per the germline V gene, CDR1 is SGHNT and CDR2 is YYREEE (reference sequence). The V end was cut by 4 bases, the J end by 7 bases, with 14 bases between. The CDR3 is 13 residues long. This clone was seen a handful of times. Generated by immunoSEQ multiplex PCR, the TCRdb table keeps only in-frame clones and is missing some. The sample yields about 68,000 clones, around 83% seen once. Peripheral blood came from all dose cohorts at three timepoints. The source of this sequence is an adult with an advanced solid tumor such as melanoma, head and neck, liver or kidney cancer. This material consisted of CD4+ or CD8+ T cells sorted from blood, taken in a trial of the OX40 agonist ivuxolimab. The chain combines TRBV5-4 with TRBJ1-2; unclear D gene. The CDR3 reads CASSPNPGVGYTF. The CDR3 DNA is TGTGCCAGCAGCCCCAATCCCGGCGTTGGCTACACCTTC.